This TCR beta chain comes out of a study of beta chain features in type 1 diabetes. Germline assignment: CDR1 KGHSH and CDR2 LQKENI. V gave up 3 bases and J gave up 6 bases, with 4 bases separating them. The CDR3 length is 11 residues. cDNA synthesis used the whole RNA isolate, giving expressed TCRB sequences. Approximately 4 million reads was the average for naive, central memory and regulatory T cell samples. The table came from immunoSEQ multiplex PCR; TCRdb's copy has only in-frame clones and leaves some out. The sample has 140,000 to 150,000 clones, 48% seen once. Each donor gave one heparinised blood draw averaging around 120 mL.

Sequenced input: Tregs from blood. The TCR originated in a man aged 18 to 35 in good health. The chain couples TRBV18 to TRBJ2-3, with D hard to call. The CDR3 sequence is CASSPLDTQYF. CDR3 coding DNA: TGTGCCAGCTCACCCCTGGATACGCAGTATTTT. Looking up the rest from reference TRBV18 and TRBJ2-3 gives the full variable domain: NAGVMQNPRHLVRRRGQEARLRCSPMKGHSHVYWYRQLPEEGLKFMVYLQKENIIDESGMPKERFSAEFPKEGPSILRIQQVVRGDSAAYFCASSPLDTQYFGPGTRLTVL.